A single sample gave rise to the 21 T cell receptor beta chains below, sequenced in a study of T cell clonality in common variable immunodeficiency. General observations from the study: In common variable immunodeficiency, TCR beta chains reportedly carried fewer deletions and N-nucleotide insertions.

Their target antigens are unknown. Some clones are missing from TCRdb's copy, which holds only in-frame ones; the method was immunoSEQ multiplex PCR. This sample carries just over 20,000 clones, none of them present only once. The specimen was peripheral blood mononuclear cells. Every receptor here comes from a human donor with common variable immunodeficiency.

In its sample, this clone was seen many times. The read ends 3 residues early relative to the CDR3; the germline J gene fills the gap. The chain carries TRBV30 and TRBJ1-6, with D possibly TRBD1 on 6 matching bases. Per the germline V gene, CDR1 is GTSNPN and CDR2 is SVGIG (reference sequence). V dropped 0 bases and J dropped 0 bases, with 15 bases sitting between them. The CDR3 loop spans 18 amino acids. This CDR3 reads CAWSVLAGDYSYNSPLHF. Partial CDR3 DNA: TGTGCCTGGAGTGTACTGGCAGGGGATTACTCCTATAATTCACCC.

In its sample, this clone is large. The read stops 3 residues short of the end of the CDR3; the missing end is completed from the germline J gene. Other DNA variants within this sample encode the same CDR3. The chain uses TRBV6-1 and TRBJ1-2; perhaps TRBD1 as D (5 bases). The length of the CDR3 is 13 residues. The germline V gene has CDR1 MNHNS and CDR2 SASEGT. The CDR3 reads CASSELSGYDYTF. The covered CDR3 bases are TGTGCCAGCAGTGAACTCTCAGGGTACGAC.

This clone was seen repeatedly, ten times or more. The CDR3 end falls 3 residues outside the read, so it is completed with the germline J gene. The chain couples TRBV11-3 to TRBJ2-3; D may be TRBD1 (6 bases). This CDR3 has 15 amino acids. The ends were cut back, 5 bases at V and 1 base at J, with 13 bases in the middle. Germline V gives CDR1 SGHNT, CDR2 YENEEA. Here the CDR3 reads CASSLLKGGTDTQYF. The sequenced CDR3 bases are TGTGCCAGCAGCCTCCTTAAGGGGGGCACAGATACG.

This clone was counted at least ten times. The read finishes 3 residues shy of the CDR3 end, and the germline J gene is used to complete it. The chain has TRBV15 and TRBJ2-5, with TRBD2 matching over 7 bases. V lost 4 bases, J lost 0 bases, and 5 bases stayed unmatched. CDR1 and CDR2 from the germline V gene are LNHNV and YYDKDF (reference sequence). The CDR3 has 15 residues. Incomplete CDR3 DNA: TGTGCCACCAGCAATTCTCGGGGGGACCAAGAGACC. It specifies CATSNSRGDQET. The complete CDR3 reads CATSNSRGDQETQYF.

This clone was counted ten times or more. The read ends 3 residues shy of where the CDR3 ends; the end is completed using the germline J gene. The rearrangement links TRBV6-1 to TRBJ2-3; D call uncertain. The CDR3 is made up of 14 amino acids. The germline CDR1 and CDR2 sequences are MNHNS and SASEGT. Trimming removed 1 base at V and 2 bases at J, with 7 bases between. The covered CDR3 bases are TGTGCCAGCAGTGAAGACCCTAACACAGATACG. As protein: CASSEDPNTDT. The whole CDR3 reads CASSEDPNTDTQYF.

This clone was seen repeatedly, ten times or more. The read comes to an end 3 residues before the CDR3 does, leaving the germline J gene to fill in the end. The chain employs TRBV7-2 and TRBJ2-3; 9 bases fit TRBD2. With 3 bases clipped from V and 3 bases from J, the junction kept 4 bases outside the gene matches. Germline-derived CDR1 and CDR2 are SGHTA and FQGNSA. The CDR3 has 15 amino acids. CDR3 residues: CASSLGGGVTDTQYF. CDR3 DNA (partial): TGTGCCAGCAGCTTGGGCGGGGGGGTTACAGATACG.

This clone was counted many times. The read stops 3 residues short of the end of the CDR3; the missing end is completed from the germline J gene. The chain joins TRBV7-9 to TRBJ1-5; 8 positions match TRBD1. This CDR3 contains 15 residues. Germline CDR1 is SEHNR and CDR2 is FQNEAQ (reference sequence). The trim removed 1 base at V and 5 bases at J, leaving 4 bases unmatched. CDR3 region: CASSLDRGIDQPQHF. The sequenced part of the CDR3 DNA is TGTGCCAGCAGCTTAGACAGGGGGATCGATCAGCCC.

This clone was detected ten times or more. The observed sequence ends 3 residues before the CDR3 terminus, with the missing tail filled in from the germline J gene. The genes are TRBV18 and TRBJ2-5, with D possibly matching TRBD1 (5 bases). Germline V gene data show CDR1 as KGHSH and CDR2 as LQKENI. The CDR3 spans 15 residues. Trimming shortened V by 3 bases and J by 4 bases, and 15 bases separated the two germline ends. Incomplete CDR3 DNA: TGTGCCAGCTCACCCAGGGTACGCGGTTCAGAGACC. It translates to CASSPRVRGSET. The whole CDR3 sequence reads CASSPRVRGSETQYF. The variable domain in full, with the rest retrieved from reference TRBV18 and TRBJ2-5, is NAGVMQNPRHLVRRRGQEARLRCSPMKGHSHVYWYRQLPEEGLKFMVYLQKENIIDESGMPKERFSAEFPKEGPSILRIQQVVRGDSAAYFCASSPRVRGSETQYFGPGTRLLVL.

This clone was detected ten times or more. The read falls 3 residues short of the CDR3 end, and the missing part is taken from the germline J gene. The rearrangement links TRBV6-4 to TRBJ2-3; D is uncertain. Germline CDR1 is MRHNA and CDR2 is SNTAGT. V was clipped by 3 bases and J by 3 bases, with 13 bases between them. This CDR3 has 15 residues. CDR3 DNA (partial): TGTGCCAGCAGTGAGTTTGCAGGAGATACAGATACG. This translates into CASSEFAGDTDT. The entire CDR3 is CASSEFAGDTDTQYF.

This clone was seen many times. Read sequence stops 3 residues before the CDR3 end, and the germline J gene provides the missing end. V usage is TRBV10-3 and J usage is TRBJ2-7; D remains unclear. The CDR3 runs 12 residues. Germline V CDR1 and CDR2: ENHRY, SYGVKD. V lost 6 bases and J 6 bases, leaving 12 bases between the germline ends. CDR3 residues: CAISPSRSEQYF. Partial CDR3 DNA: TGTGCCATCAGCCCCTCTAGGTCCGAG.

This clone was seen more than once but under ten times. The read comes to an end 3 residues before the CDR3 does, leaving the germline J gene to fill in the end. This chain links TRBV5-8 with TRBJ2-1; maybe TRBD1 (5 bases). CDR1 is SGHTS and CDR2 is YDEGEE in the germline V gene. V was trimmed by 4 bases and J by 5 bases, leaving 13 bases between them. CDR3 size: 14 residues. CDR3 protein: CASSPAYRNNEQFF. CDR3 DNA (partial): TGTGCCAGCAGCCCGGCTTACAGGAACAATGAG.

This clone was found many times. The read terminates 3 residues before the CDR3 end, so the remaining end is supplied by the germline J gene. The chain has TRBV6-1 and TRBJ1-2; a weak D match, TRBD1 (5 bases). The CDR3 has 15 amino acids. The germline V gene encodes CDR1 MNHNS and CDR2 SASEGT. The sequenced CDR3 bases are TGTGCCAGCAGTGCTACAGGAGTAGGGTTGGACGGC. This sequence encodes CASSATGVGLDG. The complete CDR3 sequence is CASSATGVGLDGYTF.

This clone showed up many times. The CDR3 end lies 3 residues beyond the end of the read and is filled in from the germline J gene. The chain uses TRBV7-9 and TRBJ1-2, with TRBD1 as a possible D gene (6 bases). Germline CDR1 SEHNR, CDR2 FQNEAQ (reference sequence). The ends were cut back, 4 bases at V and 7 bases at J, with 10 bases in the middle. CDR3 size: 12 residues. The CDR3 DNA, read in part, is TGTGCCAGCAGCTGGGGACAAGTTGGC. Translating it yields CASSWGQVG. The CDR3 reads in full as CASSWGQVGYTF.

This clone was detected ten times or more. The read ends 3 residues early relative to the CDR3; the germline J gene fills the gap. This chain joins TRBV6-2 or TRBV6-3 and TRBJ1-6; D is uncertain. Germline V lookup: CDR1 MNHEY, CDR2 SVGEGT. Trimming left V 7 bases short and J 0 bases short, with 16 bases between. This CDR3 is 17 amino acids long. Partial CDR3 DNA: TGTGCCAGCAACTGGGCGGGAACAAACTCCTATAATTCACCC. It yields the protein CASNWAGTNSYNSP. The entire CDR3 reads CASNWAGTNSYNSPLHF.

Many counts were recorded for this clone. Read coverage stops 3 residues before the CDR3 terminus; the germline J gene supplies the remainder. The gene calls are TRBV5-1 and TRBJ2-7; 8 bases line up with TRBD1. The CDR3 is 14 residues long. Trimming at V came to 3 bases and at J to 2 bases, leaving 4 bases not matched to a gene. CDR1 is SGHRS and CDR2 is YFSETQ in the germline V gene. Partial CDR3 DNA: TGCGCCAGCAGCTGGTCGGGACAGGCCTACGAG. Encoded protein: CASSWSGQAYE. The complete CDR3 protein is CASSWSGQAYEQYF.

This clone has at least ten counts. The CDR3 end is not reached by the read, which stops 3 residues before it; the germline J gene fills it in. V and J are TRBV6-2 or TRBV6-3 and TRBJ2-7; 12 nucleotides match TRBD2. CDR3 length: 17 amino acids. Looked up from germline, CDR1 is MNHEY and CDR2 is SVGEGT. V lost 6 bases, J lost 6 bases, and 15 bases stayed unmatched. Incomplete CDR3 DNA: TGTGCCAGCAGCTCCACTGGACTAGCGGGACCCCCCGGCGAG. Protein sequence: CASSSTGLAGPPGE. The entire CDR3 is CASSSTGLAGPPGEQYF.

This clone was counted between two and nine times. The read halts 3 residues ahead of the CDR3 end, with the missing end drawn from the germline J gene. The genes are TRBV2 and TRBJ1-1; D not certain. CDR3 size: 17 residues. Deletions cut 0 bases from V and 0 bases from J, with 14 bases between. CDR1 SNHLY and CDR2 FYNNEI come from the germline V gene. CDR3 residues: CASSEALPAVMNTEAFF. The CDR3 bases that were read are TGTGCCAGCAGTGAAGCGCTTCCTGCGGTGATGAACACTGAA. Filled out from reference TRBV2 and TRBJ1-1, the complete variable domain reads EPEVTQTPSHQVTQMGQEVILRCVPISNHLYFYWYRQILGQKVEFLVSFYNNEISEKSEIFDDQFSVERPDGSNFTLKIRSTKLEDSAMYFCASSEALPAVMNTEAFFGQGTRLTVV.

Of note for this clone: Sequencing ends 3 residues short of the CDR3 end; the germline J gene provides the rest. V is TRBV7-9 and J is TRBJ1-2; 11 bases agree with TRBD1. Germline V gene sequence: CDR1 SEHNR, CDR2 FQNEAQ (reference sequence). The CDR3 sequence is 15 residues long. The V gene end was trimmed by 5 bases and the J gene end by 3 bases; junction bases not matched to a gene: 5. The CDR3 protein is CASSTWTGGDYGYTF. The CDR3 bases that were read are TGTGCCAGCAGCACCTGGACAGGGGGCGACTATGGC.

For this clone: The CDR3 goes on 3 residues after the read ends, and that part is filled in from the germline J gene. The V call is TRBV6-1, the J call TRBJ2-3; D gene ambiguous. The V gene's germline CDR1 is MNHNS and CDR2 SASEGT. The CDR3 spans 14 residues. V lost 3 bases and J 3 bases, leaving 10 bases between the germline ends. The DNA read from the CDR3 is TGTGCCAGCAGTGAGGGCCCCTGGACAGATACG. The encoded protein is CASSEGPWTDT. The CDR3 reads in full as CASSEGPWTDTQYF.

This clone was seen many times. With the read ending 3 residues before the CDR3 end, the germline J gene is used to fill in that end. V usage is TRBV20-1 and J usage is TRBJ1-3; D not resolved. The V gene's germline CDR1 is DFQATT and CDR2 SNEGSKA (reference sequence). The ends were cut back, 7 bases at V and 0 bases at J, with 7 bases in the middle. The length of the CDR3 is 12 residues. Incomplete CDR3 DNA: TGCAGTGTGGCCCCCTCTGGAAACACC. It translates to CSVAPSGNT. The whole CDR3 sequence reads CSVAPSGNTIYF.

This clone occurred many times. The read comes to an end 3 residues before the CDR3 does, leaving the germline J gene to fill in the end. J is TRBJ2-3 and V is TRBV7-3; 12 nucleotides match TRBD2. With V trimmed by 4 bases and J by 2 bases, 4 bases remained unmatched. Germline CDR1 and CDR2: SGHTA and FQGTGA. The CDR3 spans 16 residues. The DNA read from the CDR3 is TGTGCCAGCAGCTCGACTAGCGGGAGATCCACAGATACG. Protein sequence: CASSSTSGRSTDT. The complete CDR3 protein is CASSSTSGRSTDTQYF.